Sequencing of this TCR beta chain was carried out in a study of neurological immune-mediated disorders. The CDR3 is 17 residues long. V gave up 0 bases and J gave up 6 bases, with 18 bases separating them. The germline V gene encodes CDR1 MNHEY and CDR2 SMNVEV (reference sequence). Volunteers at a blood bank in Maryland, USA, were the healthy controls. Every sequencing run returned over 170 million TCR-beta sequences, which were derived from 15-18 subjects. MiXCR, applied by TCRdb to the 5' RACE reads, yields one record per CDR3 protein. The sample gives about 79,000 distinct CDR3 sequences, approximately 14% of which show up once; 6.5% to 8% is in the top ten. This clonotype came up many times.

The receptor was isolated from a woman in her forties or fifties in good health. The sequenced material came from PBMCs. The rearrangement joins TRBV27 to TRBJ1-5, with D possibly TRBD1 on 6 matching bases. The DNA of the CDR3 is TGTGCCAGCAGTTTATCTCATGGGGGCTCAGTGGGTCAGCCCCAGCATTTT. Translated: CASSLSHGGSVGQPQHF.